This T cell receptor (beta chain) was documented in a study of blood T cell repertoires in COVID-19. As for the study in general: The study drew acute and convalescent COVID-19 samples from the United States, Italy and Spain. The cDNA or gDNA used as material had been derived from T cells, B-cell-depleted T cells, or PBMCs.

Per the authors' pipeline: For nucleated cells, counts were estimated from reference gene primer amplification. Clones were sequenced by immunoSEQ multiplex PCR, and TCRdb holds only the in-frame ones, with some missing. V and J calls and clone size are as listed in that table; D and trimming were resolved from the DNA. The sample holds about 120,000 clones, roughly 79% seen once. With 3 bases removed from V and 1 base from J, the gap between germline ends came to 25 bases. This CDR3 is 19 amino acids long. Germline V gives CDR1 MGHRA, CDR2 YSYEKL. This sequence originates from a man between 65 and 85 years old with active or convalescent COVID-19. Sequenced: peripheral blood. The chain recombines TRBV4-1 with TRBJ2-7; a weak D match, TRBD1 (8 bases). CDR3 residues: CASSHPGGRNRQGSYEQYF. The CDR3 nucleotides read TGCGCCAGCAGCCACCCTGGCGGGAGAAACAGACAGGGGTCCTACGAGCAGTACTTC.